This is a list of T cell receptor beta chains from one sample in a study of OX40 agonist ivuxolimab in advanced cancers. Here immunoSEQ multiplex PCR was the method, and the copy in TCRdb shows in-frame clones only, minus some. This table has under 25,000 clones, 70% to 90% appearing once. The input for sequencing was CD4+ or CD8+ T cells sorted from blood, taken in a trial of the OX40 agonist ivuxolimab. Receptor source: an adult with an advanced solid tumor such as melanoma, head and neck, liver or kidney cancer. The conserved cysteine and the conserved F or W are not part of the CDR3 here. The D gene is left open where the match is weak.

TRBV29-1	TRBJ1-1	.	SVLGPSVEAF
TRBV18	TRBJ1-1	TRBD1	ASSLSDRGETEAF
TRBV13	TRBJ1-2	.	ASSSLRGGGYT
TRBV28	TRBJ1-1	TRBD1	ASSSQRGPPEAF
TRBV7-9	TRBJ2-3	TRBD2	ASSYKTSGGSDTQY
TRBV11-3	TRBJ2-3	TRBD1	ASSLGQGADTQY
TRBV23-1	TRBJ1-4	.	ASSQGGGPFLYRAEKLF
TRBV6-5	TRBJ1-5	.	ASSDGGSNQPQH
TRBV27	TRBJ2-7	.	ASSIYALRGEQY
TRBV4-1	TRBJ1-2	.	ASSQEPTGMPEGYT
TRBV2	TRBJ2-7	.	ASSEALDRRAYEQY
TRBV7-9	TRBJ2-7	TRBD1	ASSSPGTGKKEQY
TRBV27	TRBJ2-4	.	ASSLTNQGYIQY
TRBV9	TRBJ2-1	.	ASSVVSSADLINEQF
TRBV27	TRBJ2-2	.	ASSWGDANTGELF
TRBV27	TRBJ2-7	.	ASSLTLGGATYEQY
TRBV5-8	TRBJ1-2	TRBD1	ASSNWDRASTNYGYT
TRBV19	TRBJ2-7	TRBD2	ATGPVGGRTSYEQY
TRBV6-1	TRBJ1-4	.	ASSPDGNEKLF
TRBV9	TRBJ1-1	.	ASSGGWDDTEAF
TRBV5-8	TRBJ1-1	.	ASSYGPGAF
TRBV11-3	TRBJ1-2	.	ASITHGYT
TRBV7-9	TRBJ2-7	.	ASSPPPGLPLYEQY
TRBV5-1	TRBJ1-1	.	ASKLEQGGTEAF
TRBV19	TRBJ2-1	.	ASFFNNEQF
TRBV7-9	TRBJ2-1	TRBD2	ASSFGGGNNEQF
TRBV7-9	TRBJ2-1	.	ASSPILGGGGEQF
TRBV7-9	TRBJ2-7	.	ASSHGDPGSGSYEQY
TRBV6-5	TRBJ1-1	.	ASSELPRDTEAF
TRBV7-9	TRBJ1-1	TRBD1	ASSDGTGVTEAF
TRBV14	TRBJ2-7	.	ASSPQGGTSYEQY
TRBV7-2	TRBJ2-7	.	ASSPRGTRVYEQY
TRBV11-2	TRBJ1-1	.	ASSLFEAGEHEAF
TRBV7-9	TRBJ1-3	.	ASSFEGSGNTIY
TRBV5-6	TRBJ1-5	.	ASSFSGNQPQH
TRBV7-8	TRBJ2-3	TRBD2	ASSPFPGLASTDTQY
TRBV19	TRBJ1-2	.	ASSGGYYRGYT